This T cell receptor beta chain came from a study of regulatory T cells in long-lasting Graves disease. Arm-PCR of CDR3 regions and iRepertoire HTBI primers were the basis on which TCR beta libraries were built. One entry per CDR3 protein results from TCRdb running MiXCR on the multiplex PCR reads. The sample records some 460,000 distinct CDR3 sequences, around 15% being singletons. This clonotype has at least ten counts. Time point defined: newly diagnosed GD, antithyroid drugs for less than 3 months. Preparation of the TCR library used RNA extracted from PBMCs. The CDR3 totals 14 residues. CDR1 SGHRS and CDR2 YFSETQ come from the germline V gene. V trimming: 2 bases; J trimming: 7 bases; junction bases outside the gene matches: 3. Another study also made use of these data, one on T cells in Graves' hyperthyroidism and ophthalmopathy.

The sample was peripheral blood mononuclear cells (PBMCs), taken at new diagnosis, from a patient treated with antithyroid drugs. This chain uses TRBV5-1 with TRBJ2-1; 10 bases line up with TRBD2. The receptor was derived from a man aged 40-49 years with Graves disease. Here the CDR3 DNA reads TGCGCCAGCAGCTTAGCGGGAGGGGTAAATGAGCAGTTCTTC. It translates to CASSLAGGVNEQFF.